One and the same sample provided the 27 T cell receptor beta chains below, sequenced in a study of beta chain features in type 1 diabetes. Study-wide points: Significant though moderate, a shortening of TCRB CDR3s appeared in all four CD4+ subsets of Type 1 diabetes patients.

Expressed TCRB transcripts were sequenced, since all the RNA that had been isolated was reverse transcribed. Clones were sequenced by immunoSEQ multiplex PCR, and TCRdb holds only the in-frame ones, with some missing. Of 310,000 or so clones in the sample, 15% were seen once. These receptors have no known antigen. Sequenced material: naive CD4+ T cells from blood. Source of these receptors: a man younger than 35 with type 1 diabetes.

CDR3 in DNA: TGTGCCAGCAGTTCTCAGAGCGGATTACCTAGCACAGATACGCAGTATTTT. It encodes CASSSQSGLPSTDTQYF. J is TRBJ2-3 and V is TRBV28; D may be TRBD2 (5 bases). Between the trimmed V and J ends, which lost 4 bases and 0 bases, there was a span of 17 bases. The germline CDR1 and CDR2 sequences are MDHEN and SYDVKM. The CDR3 contains 17 residues. Full variable domain (outside the CDR3, taken from reference TRBV28 and TRBJ2-3): DVKVTQSSRYLVKRTGEKVFLECVQDMDHENMFWYRQDPGLGLRLIYFSYDVKMKEKGDIPEGYSVSREKKERFSLILESASTNQTSMYLCASSSQSGLPSTDTQYFGPGTRLTVL.

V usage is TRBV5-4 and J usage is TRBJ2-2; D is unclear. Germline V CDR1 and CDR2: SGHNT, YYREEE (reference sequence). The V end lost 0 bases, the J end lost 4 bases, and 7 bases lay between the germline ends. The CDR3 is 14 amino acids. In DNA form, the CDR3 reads TGTGCCAGCAGCTTGGAGCATGGCACCGGGGAGCTGTTTTTT. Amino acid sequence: CASSLEHGTGELFF.

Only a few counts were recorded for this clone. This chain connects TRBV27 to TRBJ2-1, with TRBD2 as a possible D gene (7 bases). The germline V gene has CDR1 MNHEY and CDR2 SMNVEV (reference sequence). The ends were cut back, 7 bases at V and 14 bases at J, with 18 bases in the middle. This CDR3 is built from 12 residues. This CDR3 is CASTGWGGHKFF. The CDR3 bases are TGTGCCAGCACGGGGTGGGGGGGGCACAAGTTCTTC.

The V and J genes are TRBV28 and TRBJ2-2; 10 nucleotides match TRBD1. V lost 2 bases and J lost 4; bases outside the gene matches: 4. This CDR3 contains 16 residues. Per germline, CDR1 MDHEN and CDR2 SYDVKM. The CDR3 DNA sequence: TGTGCCAGCAGTTTAGGGACAGGGGACCTCACCGGGGAGCTGTTTTTT. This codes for CASSLGTGDLTGELFF.

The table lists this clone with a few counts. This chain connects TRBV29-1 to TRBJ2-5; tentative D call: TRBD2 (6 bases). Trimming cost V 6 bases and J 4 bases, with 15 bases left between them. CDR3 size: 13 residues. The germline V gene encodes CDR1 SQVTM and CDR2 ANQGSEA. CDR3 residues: CSVGGPKSETQYF. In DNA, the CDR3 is TGCAGCGTGGGGGGACCGAAGTCAGAGACCCAGTACTTC.

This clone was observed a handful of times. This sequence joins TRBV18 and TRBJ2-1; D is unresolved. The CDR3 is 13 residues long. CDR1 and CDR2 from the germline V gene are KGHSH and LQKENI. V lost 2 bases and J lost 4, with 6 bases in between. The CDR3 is CASSPAVYNEQFF. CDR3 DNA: TGTGCCAGCTCACCAGCAGTATACAATGAGCAGTTCTTC.

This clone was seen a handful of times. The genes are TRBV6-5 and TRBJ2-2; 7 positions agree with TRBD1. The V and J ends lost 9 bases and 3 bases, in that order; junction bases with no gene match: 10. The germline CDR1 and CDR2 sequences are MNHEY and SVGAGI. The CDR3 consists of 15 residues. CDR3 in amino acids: CARRGTVTYTGELFF. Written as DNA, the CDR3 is TGTGCCAGACGAGGGACAGTGACATACACCGGGGAGCTGTTTTTT.

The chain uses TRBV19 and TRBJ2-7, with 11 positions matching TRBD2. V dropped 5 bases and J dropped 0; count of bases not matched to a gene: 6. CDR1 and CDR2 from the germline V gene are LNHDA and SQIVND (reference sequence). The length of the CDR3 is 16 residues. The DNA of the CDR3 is TGTGCCAGTAGTGTCTCGACTAGCGGGATCTCCTACGAGCAGTACTTC. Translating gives CASSVSTSGISYEQYF.

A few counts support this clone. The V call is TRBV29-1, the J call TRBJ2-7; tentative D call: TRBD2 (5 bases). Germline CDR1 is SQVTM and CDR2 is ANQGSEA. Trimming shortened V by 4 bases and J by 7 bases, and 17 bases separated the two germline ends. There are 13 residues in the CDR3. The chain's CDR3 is CSVVGLASGEQYF. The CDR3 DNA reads TGCAGCGTTGTAGGTCTAGCCTCTGGGGAGCAGTACTTC.

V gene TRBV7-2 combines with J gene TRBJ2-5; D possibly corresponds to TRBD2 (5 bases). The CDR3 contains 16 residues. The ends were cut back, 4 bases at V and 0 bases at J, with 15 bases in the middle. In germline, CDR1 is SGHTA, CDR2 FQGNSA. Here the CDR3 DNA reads TGTGCCAGCAGCTCCGGGATAGGGATACACCAAGAGACCCAGTACTTC. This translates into CASSSGIGIHQETQYF.

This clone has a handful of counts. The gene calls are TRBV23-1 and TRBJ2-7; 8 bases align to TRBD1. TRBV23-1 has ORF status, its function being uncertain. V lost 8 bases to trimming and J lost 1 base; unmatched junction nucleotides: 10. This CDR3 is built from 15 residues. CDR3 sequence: CASGADRAYSYEQYF. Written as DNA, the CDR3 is TGCGCCAGCGGTGCGGACAGGGCCTATTCCTACGAGCAGTACTTC.

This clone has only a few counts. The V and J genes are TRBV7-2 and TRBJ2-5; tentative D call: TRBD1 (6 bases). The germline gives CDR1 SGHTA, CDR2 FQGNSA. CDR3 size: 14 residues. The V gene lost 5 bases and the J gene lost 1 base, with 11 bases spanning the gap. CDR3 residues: CASSQGQIQETQYF. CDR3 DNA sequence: TGTGCCAGCAGCCAAGGACAGATCCAAGAGACCCAGTACTTC.

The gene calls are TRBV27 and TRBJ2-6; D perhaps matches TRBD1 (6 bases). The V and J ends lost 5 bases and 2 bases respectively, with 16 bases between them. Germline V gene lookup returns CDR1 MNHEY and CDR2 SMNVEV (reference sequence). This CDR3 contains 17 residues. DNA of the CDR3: TGTGCCAGCAGTCCCCACCTTACAGGGACTGGGGCCAACGTCCTGACTTTC. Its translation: CASSPHLTGTGANVLTF.

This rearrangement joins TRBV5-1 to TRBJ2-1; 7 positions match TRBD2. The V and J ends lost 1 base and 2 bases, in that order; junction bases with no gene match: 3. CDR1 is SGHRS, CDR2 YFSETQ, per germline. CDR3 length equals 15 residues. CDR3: CASSLSLAAYNEQFF. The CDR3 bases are TGCGCCAGCAGCTTGAGTCTAGCGGCCTACAATGAGCAGTTCTTC. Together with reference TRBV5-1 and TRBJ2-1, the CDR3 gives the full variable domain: KAGVTQTPRYLIKTRGQQVTLSCSPISGHRSVSWYQQTPGQGLQFLFEYFSETQRNKGNFPGRFSGRQFSNSRSEMNVSTLELGDSALYLCASSLSLAAYNEQFFGPGTRLTVL.

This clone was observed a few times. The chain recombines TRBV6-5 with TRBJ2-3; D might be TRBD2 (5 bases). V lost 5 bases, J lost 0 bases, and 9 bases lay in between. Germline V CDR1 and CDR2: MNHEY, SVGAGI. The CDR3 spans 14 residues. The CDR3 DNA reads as TGTGCCAGCAGTCCTAGCCTCAGCACAGATACGCAGTATTTT. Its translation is CASSPSLSTDTQYF.

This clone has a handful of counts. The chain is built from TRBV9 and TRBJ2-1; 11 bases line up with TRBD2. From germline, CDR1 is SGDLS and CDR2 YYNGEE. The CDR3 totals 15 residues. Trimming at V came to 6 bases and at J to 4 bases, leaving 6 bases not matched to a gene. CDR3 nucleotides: TGTGCCAGCACCCTGACTAGCGGGGCTTACAATGAGCAGTTCTTC. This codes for CASTLTSGAYNEQFF.

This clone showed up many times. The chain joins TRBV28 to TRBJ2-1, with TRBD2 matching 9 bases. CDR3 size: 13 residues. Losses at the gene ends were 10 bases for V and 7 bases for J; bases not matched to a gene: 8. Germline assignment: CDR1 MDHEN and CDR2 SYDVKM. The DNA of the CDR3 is TGTGCCATACAGCGGGAGGTCCGGAATGAGCAGTTCTTC. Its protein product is CAIQREVRNEQFF.

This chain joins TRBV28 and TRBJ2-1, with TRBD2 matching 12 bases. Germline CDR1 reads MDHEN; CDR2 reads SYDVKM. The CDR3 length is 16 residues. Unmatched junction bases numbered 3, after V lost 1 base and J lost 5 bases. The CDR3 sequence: CASSLSGLAGNNEQFF. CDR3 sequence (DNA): TGTGCCAGCAGTTTATCGGGACTAGCGGGCAACAATGAGCAGTTCTTC.

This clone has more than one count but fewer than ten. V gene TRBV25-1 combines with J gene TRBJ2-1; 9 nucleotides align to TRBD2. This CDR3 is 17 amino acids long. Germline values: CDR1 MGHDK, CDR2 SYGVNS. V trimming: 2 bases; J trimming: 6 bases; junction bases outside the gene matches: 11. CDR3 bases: TGTGCCAGCAGTGAAGACTTTGGCGGGAGGGCGCGCAATGAGCAGTTCTTC. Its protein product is CASSEDFGGRARNEQFF.

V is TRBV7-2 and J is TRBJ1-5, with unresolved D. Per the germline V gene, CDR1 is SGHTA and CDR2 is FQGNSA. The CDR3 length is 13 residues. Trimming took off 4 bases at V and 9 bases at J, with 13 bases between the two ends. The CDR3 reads CASSSELNLPQHF. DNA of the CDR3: TGTGCCAGCAGCTCTGAACTGAACTTGCCCCAGCATTTT. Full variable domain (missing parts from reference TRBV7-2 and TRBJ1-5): GAGVSQSPSNKVTEKGKDVELRCDPISGHTALYWYRQSLGQGLEFLIYFQGNSAPDKSGLPSDRFSAERTGGSVSTLTIQRTQQEDSAVYLCASSSELNLPQHFGDGTRLSIL.

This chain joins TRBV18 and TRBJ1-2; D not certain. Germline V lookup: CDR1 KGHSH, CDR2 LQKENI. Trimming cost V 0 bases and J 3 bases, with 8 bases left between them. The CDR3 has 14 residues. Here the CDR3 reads CASSPPHRDYGYTF. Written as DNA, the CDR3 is TGTGCCAGCTCACCACCTCACAGAGACTATGGCTACACCTTC.

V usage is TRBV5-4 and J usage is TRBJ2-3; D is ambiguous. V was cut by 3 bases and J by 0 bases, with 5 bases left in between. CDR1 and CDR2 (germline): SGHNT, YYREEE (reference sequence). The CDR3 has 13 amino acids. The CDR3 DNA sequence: TGTGCCAGCAGCTCCCCTAGCACAGATACGCAGTATTTT. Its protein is CASSSPSTDTQYF.

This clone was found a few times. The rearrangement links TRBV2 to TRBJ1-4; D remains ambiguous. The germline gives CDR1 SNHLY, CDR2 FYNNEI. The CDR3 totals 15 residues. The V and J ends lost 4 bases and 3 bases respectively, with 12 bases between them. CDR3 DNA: TGTGCCAGCAGTGTCCAACCCGGGGCTAATGAAAAACTGTTTTTT. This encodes CASSVQPGANEKLFF.

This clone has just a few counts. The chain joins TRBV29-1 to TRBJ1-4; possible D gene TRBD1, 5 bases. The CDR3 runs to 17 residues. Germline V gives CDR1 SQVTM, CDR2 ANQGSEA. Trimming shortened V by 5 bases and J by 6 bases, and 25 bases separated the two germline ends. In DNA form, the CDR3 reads TGCAGCGTTAAGAATACCGGGACCGGGGGAGGTTATGAAAAACTGTTTTTT. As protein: CSVKNTGTGGGYEKLFF.

The CDR3 DNA reads as TGTGCCAGCAGTTACTCGACAGGGACTGAAGCTTTCTTT. This translates into CASSYSTGTEAFF. This chain links TRBV6-5 with TRBJ1-1; TRBD1 matches at 7 bases. From germline, CDR1 is MNHEY and CDR2 SVGAGI. This CDR3 contains 13 residues. J gave up 5 bases and V 0 bases, and 0 bases lay outside the gene matches.

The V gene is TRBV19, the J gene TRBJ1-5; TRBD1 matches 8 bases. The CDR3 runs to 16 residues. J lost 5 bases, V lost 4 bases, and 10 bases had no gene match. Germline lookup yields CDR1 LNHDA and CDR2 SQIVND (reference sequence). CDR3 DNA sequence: TGTGCCAGTAGTAATGGACAGGGCGGCCACCATCAGCCCCAGCATTTT. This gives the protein CASSNGQGGHHQPQHF.

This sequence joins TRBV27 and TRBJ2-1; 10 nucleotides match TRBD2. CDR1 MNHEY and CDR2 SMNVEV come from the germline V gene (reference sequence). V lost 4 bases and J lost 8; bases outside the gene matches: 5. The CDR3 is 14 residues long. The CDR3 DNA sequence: TGTGCCAGCAGTTACACTAGCGGGAAGGATGAGCAGTTCTTC. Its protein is CASSYTSGKDEQFF.